Listed below are T cell receptor beta chains from one sample, sequenced in a study of cytomegalovirus exposure and HLA in healthy donors. TCRdb keeps only in-frame clones here, not all; method: immunoSEQ multiplex PCR. Of about 180,000 clones in the sample, approximately 80% were seen once. The sample comprised PBMCs. These receptors came from a man aged 30 to 39 in good health and CMV-seropositive. The CDR3 runs from the conserved cysteine through the conserved F or W. The D gene is left open where the match is weak. Clone size is shown for a subset of rows, as once, few, many or a class of expanded clone.

D gene,V gene,clone size,J gene,CDR3 DNA,CDR3 protein
TRBD2,TRBV9,-,TRBJ2-1,TGTGCCAGCAGCGCCTACGGACTAGACTACAATGAGCAGTTCTTC,CASSAYGLDYNEQFF
-,TRBV5-1,-,TRBJ2-1,TGCGCCAGCAGCTTGGTTGCAGGGCGGTTCGATGAGCAGTTCTTC,CASSLVAGRFDEQFF
TRBD2,TRBV4-3,-,TRBJ2-1,TGCGCCAGCAGCCAAGATCTCAGCGGGGCCTCCTTCTACAATGAGCAGTTCTTC,CASSQDLSGASFYNEQFF
TRBD2,TRBV4-1,-,TRBJ2-4,TGCGCCAGCAGCCAAGGGGTAGCGGGCCGCCGCCGTGCCAAAAACATTCAGTACTTC,CASSQGVAGRRRAKNIQYF
-,TRBV4-1,-,TRBJ2-1,TGCGCCAGCAGCCAAGATCCCAGGAGGGGCGCAAGAAACAATGAGCAGTTCTTC,CASSQDPRRGARNNEQFF
TRBD1,TRBV7-9,-,TRBJ1-6,TGTGCCAGCAGCCCGGGACAGGGGGGTTCACCCCTCCACTTT,CASSPGQGGSPLHF
-,TRBV6-1,-,TRBJ2-1,TGTGCCAGCAGTCCGATTACAGGCAATGAGCAGTTCTTC,CASSPITGNEQFF
-,TRBV29-1,-,TRBJ2-5,TGCAGCTCCCAAGAAGGCGGACAAGAGACCCAGTACTTC,CSSQEGGQETQYF
TRBD1,TRBV19,-,TRBJ1-2,TGTGCCAGTAGTATTGGTAGGACAGGGGACTATGGCTACACCTTC,CASSIGRTGDYGYTF
TRBD2,TRBV27,-,TRBJ2-1,TGTGCCAGCAGTCCCCGACTAGCGGAATCCTACAATGAGCAGTTCTTC,CASSPRLAESYNEQFF
-,TRBV14,-,TRBJ1-1,TGTGCCAGCAGCTCCACTCAGGGTTTGACTGAAGCTTTCTTT,CASSSTQGLTEAFF
-,TRBV2,-,TRBJ2-3,TGTGCCAGCAGTGCTGGGTTTGGGGGGGGCGCGTCCACAGATACGCAGTATTTT,CASSAGFGGGASTDTQYF
-,TRBV7-2,-,TRBJ2-1,TGTGCCAGCAGCCCATACTACCATGAGCAGTTCTTC,CASSPYYHEQFF
-,TRBV7-9,few,TRBJ1-1,TGTGCCAGCAGCGAAAGCGGGGTTTGGGCTGAAGCTTTCTTT,CASSESGVWAEAFF
TRBD2,TRBV15,few,TRBJ2-5,TGTGCCACCAGCACTCAGCGGGGGGGAGGAGAGACCCAGTACTTC,CATSTQRGGGETQYF
-,TRBV6-5,few,TRBJ2-7,TGTGCCAGCAGCCAGGATCCTTACTACGAGCAGTACTTC,CASSQDPYYEQYF
TRBD1,TRBV7-9,-,TRBJ2-3,TGTGCCAGCAGCCTCTACAGGGGGCGGAGGACAGATACGCAGTATTTT,CASSLYRGRRTDTQYF
TRBD2,TRBV7-2,-,TRBJ2-3,TGTGCCAGCGTGGGGACTAGCGGGGGTTATACGCAGTATTTT,CASVGTSGGYTQYF
TRBD2,TRBV5-5,-,TRBJ2-2,TGTGCCAGCAGCTTGGAAGGCGGGGGAAACACCGGGGAGCTGTTTTTT,CASSLEGGGNTGELFF
-,TRBV7-3,-,TRBJ2-3,TGTGCCAGCAGCTTAACGTTCCAGGGGAGTAGCACAGATACGCAGTATTTT,CASSLTFQGSSTDTQYF
TRBD1,TRBV9,few,TRBJ1-1,TGTGCCAGCAGCGAAGAGACAGGGTCGGCCGCCGAAGCTTTCTTT,CASSEETGSAAEAFF
-,TRBV29-1,-,TRBJ1-3,TGCAGCGTTTGGGAGGGAGTGCGTTCTGGAAACACCATATATTTT,CSVWEGVRSGNTIYF
TRBD1,TRBV30,-,TRBJ1-2,TGTGCCTGGAGTGCCGACAGGGGTCATGGCTACACCTTC,CAWSADRGHGYTF
TRBD2,TRBV7-9,-,TRBJ2-2,TGTGCCAGCAGCTTTACTAGCGGGAACACCGGGGAGCTGTTTTTT,CASSFTSGNTGELFF
TRBD2,TRBV30,-,TRBJ2-7,TGTGCCTGGAGTGGGGGGGGTAGCTCCTACGAGCAGTACTTC,CAWSGGGSSYEQYF
-,TRBV6-1,-,TRBJ1-1,TGTGCCAGCGCGGCTATTGAAGCTTTCTTT,CASAAIEAFF
-,TRBV21-1,once,TRBJ1-5,TGTGCCAGCAGCCCCCGACAGGGGGGAACGAGCAATCAGCCCCAGCATTTT,CASSPRQGGTSNQPQHF
-,TRBV28,few,TRBJ2-7,TGTGCCAGCAGTCTAGTTCTCGGACATACCTACGAGCAGTACTTC,CASSLVLGHTYEQYF
-,TRBV6-6,-,TRBJ2-7,TGTGCCAGCAGTAGCACCGGGAACTCCTACGAGCAGTACTTC,CASSSTGNSYEQYF
-,TRBV11-2,few,TRBJ1-1,TGTGCCAGCAGCCTCGGGGGGATCGCTGAAGCTTTCTTT,CASSLGGIAEAFF
-,TRBV15,-,TRBJ1-6,TGTGCCACCAGCAGAGATCCTGACAACAATTCACCCCTCCACTTT,CATSRDPDNNSPLHF
-,TRBV27,once,TRBJ2-5,TGTGCCAGCGGCCCGACAGAAGAGACCCAGTACTTC,CASGPTEETQYF
TRBD2,TRBV7-9,-,TRBJ2-1,TGTGCCAGCAGCCCATACGTGGGCGGGGGGAGCAATGAGCAGTTCTTC,CASSPYVGGGSNEQFF
-,TRBV4-1,few,TRBJ1-6,TGCGCCAGCAGCCAAGATCAGGCCAGCTATAGTTCTCTCCACTTT,CASSQDQASYSSLHF
TRBD1,TRBV27,once,TRBJ2-1,TGTGCCAGCACAATGGACAGGGCGTCCTACAATGAGCAGTTCTTC,CASTMDRASYNEQFF
-,TRBV5-1,-,TRBJ1-4,TGCGCCAGCAGCTTGGAACGGGGGGATGAAAAACTGTTTTTT,CASSLERGDEKLFF
-,TRBV7-2,-,TRBJ2-1,TGTGCCAGCAGCTTAGGTGGGGGTGGAGGGGGGGTGGATGAGCAGTTCTTC,CASSLGGGGGGVDEQFF
-,TRBV6-6,-,TRBJ2-2,TGTGCCAGCAGTCCCTACACCGGGGAGCTGTTTTTT,CASSPYTGELFF
-,TRBV28,-,TRBJ2-1,TGTGCCAGCAGATTCAGGGTGGGGGGAAACAATGAGCAGTTCTTC,CASRFRVGGNNEQFF
-,TRBV5-5,-,TRBJ2-7,TGTGCCAGCAGCTTGGGTCAGGGCAGCGTTTACGAGCAGTACTTC,CASSLGQGSVYEQYF
-,TRBV19,-,TRBJ2-5,TGTGCCAGTAGCGGAGGGAGTCGTCAAGAGACCCAGTACTTC,CASSGGSRQETQYF
TRBD1,TRBV6-5,once,TRBJ2-3,TGTGCCAGCAGTTTGCCCGGGACAGGGGGTAGAGATACGCAGTATTTT,CASSLPGTGGRDTQYF
TRBD1,TRBV7-3,-,TRBJ2-5,TGTGCCAGCAGTCAGGGGGTTGGGGAGACCCAGTACTTC,CASSQGVGETQYF
-,TRBV15,once,TRBJ2-5,TGTGCCACCAGCAGAGCGGCGACAAGGGAGACCCAGTACTTC,CATSRAATRETQYF
-,TRBV27,-,TRBJ1-2,TGTGCCAGCAGACGCCTAGAGGGAGTCTACACCTTC,CASRRLEGVYTF
TRBD1,TRBV10-1,-,TRBJ2-2,TGCGCCAGCAGTGGGGGGACAGGTTTTAACACCGGGGAGCTGTTTTTT,CASSGGTGFNTGELFF
TRBD1,TRBV6-1,-,TRBJ1-2,TGTGCCAGCAGGGCCGACAGGGCTGGCTACACCTTC,CASRADRAGYTF
-,TRBV4-3,-,TRBJ1-1,TGCGCCAGCAGCCAAGTGGCAGGGAAGAACACTGAAGCTTTCTTT,CASSQVAGKNTEAFF